The next 31 T cell receptor beta chains were all read from a single sample in a study of monozygotic twins with cystic fibrosis. Repertoires were generated with immunoSEQ multiplex PCR, while TCRdb's copy carries only in-frame clones and drops some. This table has about 9,200 clones, over 99% appearing once. Sample: blood. The receptors stem from a man aged 18 to 35 with cystic fibrosis.

This clone was found once. The chain has TRBV2 and TRBJ2-1; D is perhaps TRBD2 (6 bases). CDR1 is SNHLY, CDR2 FYNNEI, per germline. Deletions cut 4 bases from V and 9 bases from J, with 13 bases between. The CDR3 is 13 amino acids. The CDR3 sequence: CASSGRGFSEQFF. CDR3 in DNA: TGTGCCAGCAGTGGGAGGGGTTTCAGTGAGCAGTTCTTC.

This clone is a singleton in its sample. V usage is TRBV4-3 and J usage is TRBJ2-1; D not resolved. This CDR3 is 14 amino acids long. Germline CDR1 and CDR2: LGHNA and YSLEER. V lost 0 bases to trimming and J lost 3 bases, with 6 bases between them. This CDR3 reads CASSQDINYNEQFF. In DNA form, the CDR3 reads TGCGCCAGCAGCCAAGATATAAACTACAATGAGCAGTTCTTC.

The chain uses TRBV6-1 and TRBJ2-2, with 8 bases fitting TRBD1. Germline CDR1 MNHNS, CDR2 SASEGT. The CDR3 loop spans 14 amino acids. The ends lost 8 bases at V and 9 bases at J; junction bases unmatched: 11. The CDR3 DNA sequence: TGTGCCAGCGTCCGGGACAGGTCAGGAAGGGAGCTGTTTTTT. Its protein is CASVRDRSGRELFF.

The DNA for the CDR3 is TGTGCCAGCAGCCTAGGGGTACCTAACTATGGCTACACCTTC. It translates to CASSLGVPNYGYTF. The rearrangement uses TRBV27 and TRBJ1-2; perhaps TRBD1 as D (5 bases). The V end lost 6 bases, the J end lost 0 bases, and 11 bases lay between the germline ends. The germline CDR1 and CDR2 sequences are MNHEY and SMNVEV (reference sequence). The CDR3 is made up of 14 amino acids.

This clone was observed a single time. The chain is built from TRBV4-3 and TRBJ1-2; the D is unclear. Germline-derived CDR1 and CDR2 are LGHNA and YSLEER. The V end lost 0 bases, the J end lost 7 bases, and 12 bases lay between the germline ends. The CDR3 sequence is 14 residues long. CDR3 in DNA: TGCGCCAGCAGCCAAGATGAAAGGGTAGGTGGCTACACCTTC. Translated, it gives CASSQDERVGGYTF.

The chain joins TRBV30 to TRBJ1-2; D is unresolved. Germline CDR1 and CDR2: GTSNPN and SVGIG (reference sequence). The CDR3 covers 9 residues. The V end was cut by 8 bases, the J end by 8 bases, with 9 bases between. This CDR3 reads CALGSGYTF. The CDR3 DNA is TGTGCCCTGGGATCCGGCTACACCTTC.

This chain links TRBV6-5 with TRBJ2-7; 11 bases fit TRBD2. V shed 6 bases and J 7 bases; nucleotides not matched to a gene: 5. The germline V gene encodes CDR1 MNHEY and CDR2 SVGAGI. The CDR3 totals 13 residues. CDR3 DNA sequence: TGTGCCAGCAGCCCCGGGACTAGCGGTGAGCAGTACTTC. This sequence encodes CASSPGTSGEQYF.

V is TRBV19 and J is TRBJ1-1, with 9 bases lining up with TRBD1. Germline-derived CDR1 and CDR2 are LNHDA and SQIVND (reference sequence). The junction had 7 bases not matched to a gene; V was cut back by 8 bases and J by 3 bases. This CDR3 is built from 14 residues. This CDR3 reads CASGKTGGHTEAFF. The CDR3 DNA reads TGTGCCAGTGGGAAAACAGGGGGCCACACTGAAGCTTTCTTT. Supplemented by reference TRBV19 and TRBJ1-1, the full variable domain reads DGGITQSPKYLFRKEGQNVTLSCEQNLNHDAMYWYRQDPGQGLRLIYYSQIVNDFQKGDIAEGYSVSREKKESFPLTVTSAQKNPTAFYLCASGKTGGHTEAFFGQGTRLTVV.

The rearrangement links TRBV2 to TRBJ1-4; 8 positions agree with TRBD1. CDR3 length equals 14 residues. V trimming: 6 bases; J trimming: 4 bases; junction bases outside the gene matches: 4. Looked up from germline, CDR1 is SNHLY and CDR2 is FYNNEI. CDR3 DNA sequence: TGTGCCAGCAGGGGACAGGTCTTTAATGAAAAACTGTTTTTT. This encodes CASRGQVFNEKLFF.

This chain links TRBV4-3 with TRBJ1-1; D is ambiguous. The CDR3 totals 14 residues. The germline CDR1 and CDR2 sequences are LGHNA and YSLEER. Trimming took off 2 bases at V and 3 bases at J, with 10 bases between the two ends. CDR3 in DNA: TGCGCCAGCAGCCAAAAAGGTGGGGACACTGAAGCTTTCTTT. This codes for CASSQKGGDTEAFF.

This clone came up once. CDR3 residues: CASSHSTDRVEAFF. CDR3 in DNA: TGTGCCAGTAGTCATTCCACGGACAGGGTTGAAGCTTTCTTT. The chain combines TRBV19 with TRBJ1-1, with TRBD1 matching 8 bases. The length of the CDR3 is 14 residues. Germline V gene lookup returns CDR1 LNHDA and CDR2 SQIVND (reference sequence). V dropped 5 bases and J dropped 7; count of bases not matched to a gene: 9.

The chain combines TRBV18 with TRBJ2-3; D may be TRBD1 (6 bases). The CDR3 length is 16 residues. The germline V and J ends were trimmed by 1 base and 2 bases, with 13 bases remaining between them. Germline CDR1 KGHSH, CDR2 LQKENI. CDR3 nucleotide sequence: TGTGCCAGCTCACCACGTGGGGCAGGGGACACAGATACGCAGTATTTT. Encoded protein: CASSPRGAGDTDTQYF.

This clone appeared a single time. The chain carries TRBV5-1 and TRBJ2-6, with D perhaps TRBD2 (5 bases). The CDR3 has 18 residues. Germline V CDR1 and CDR2: SGHRS, YFSETQ. The V and J ends lost 4 bases and 4 bases respectively, with 21 bases between them. CDR3 DNA sequence: TGCGCCAGCAGCGCGGTTGGAGGACGCTCGTCGGGGGCCAACGTCCTGACTTTC. Translated, it gives CASSAVGGRSSGANVLTF.

The chain has TRBV5-1 and TRBJ2-7; maybe TRBD1 (6 bases). This CDR3 has 15 amino acids. V was clipped by 4 bases and J by 2 bases, with 16 bases between them. In germline, CDR1 is SGHRS, CDR2 YFSETQ. The CDR3 coding sequence is TGCGCCAGCAGCACGGACAGCGATGGGCCCTACGAGCAGTACTTC. Protein product: CASSTDSDGPYEQYF.

The chain joins TRBV6-5 to TRBJ2-7; D is perhaps TRBD1 (6 bases). V lost 8 bases and J 1 base, leaving 12 bases between the germline ends. The CDR3 spans 13 residues. CDR1 is MNHEY, CDR2 SVGAGI, per germline. CDR3 loop: CASAQGASYEQYF. The DNA for the CDR3 is TGTGCCAGCGCACAGGGAGCTTCCTACGAGCAGTACTTC.

CDR3 residues: CAGQTEAYEQYF. The DNA of the CDR3 is TGCGCCGGACAGACAGAGGCCTACGAGCAGTACTTC. The gene calls are TRBV10-1 and TRBJ2-7; maybe TRBD1 (6 bases). The V gene's germline CDR1 is WNHNN and CDR2 SYGVQD (reference sequence). The CDR3 is 12 residues long. Trimming took 11 bases from V and 2 from J, leaving 13 bases between them.

The gene calls are TRBV7-2 and TRBJ1-2; 8 nucleotides match TRBD1. This CDR3 has 15 residues. V dropped 1 base and J dropped 3; count of bases not matched to a gene: 4. Germline CDR1 reads SGHTA; CDR2 reads FQGNSA. This chain's CDR3 is CASSLGQGAYYGYTF. CDR3 DNA: TGTGCCAGCAGCTTAGGGCAGGGGGCGTACTATGGCTACACCTTC.

The chain employs TRBV4-1 and TRBJ1-2; D gene ambiguous. The CDR3 runs 16 residues. V lost 2 bases and J 8 bases, leaving 21 bases between the germline ends. Germline V CDR1 and CDR2: MGHRA, YSYEKL. The CDR3 spells CASSQTDAGVLGGYTF. CDR3 bases: TGCGCCAGCAGCCAAACGGACGCAGGCGTCCTAGGCGGCTACACCTTC.

The rearrangement uses TRBV5-6 and TRBJ1-1, with 9 bases identical to TRBD1. The CDR3 extends over 16 amino acids. Germline V gene sequence: CDR1 SGHDT, CDR2 YYEEEE. J was trimmed by 4 bases and V by 6 bases; bases with no gene match: 13. DNA for the CDR3: TGTGCCAGCACCTGGGACAGGGCTTTCCTCCTCACTGAAGCTTTCTTT. It translates to CASTWDRAFLLTEAFF.

V gene TRBV10-1 combines with J gene TRBJ2-5; TRBD1 or TRBD2 may be the D gene (5 bases each). V lost 7 bases and J lost 5, with 20 bases in between. The CDR3 covers 15 residues. Germline V gene data show CDR1 as WNHNN and CDR2 as SYGVQD (reference sequence). CDR3 sequence: CASTHGIRGRETQYF. The CDR3 bases are TGCGCCAGCACCCACGGCATTCGGGGACGGGAGACCCAGTACTTC.

The chain joins TRBV21-1 to TRBJ2-7; TRBD1, the table's D call, lacks a check against the DNA. TRBV21-1 has pseudogene status. The CDR3 is 14 residues long. The CDR3 spells CASSKDPDSYEQYF. CDR3 coding DNA: TGTGCCAGCAGCAAAGACCCGGACAGTTACGAGCAGTACTTC.

The rearrangement links TRBV10-3 to TRBJ2-2; possibly TRBD1 for D (8 bases). Trimming removed 10 bases at V and 4 bases at J, with 13 bases between. CDR1 and CDR2 (germline): ENHRY, SYGVKD. This CDR3 has 13 residues. In nucleotides, the CDR3 is TGTGCCACGACAGGGGAGGGCACCGGGGAGCTGTTTTTT. This codes for CATTGEGTGELFF.

The rearrangement joins TRBV5-6 to TRBJ1-5; TRBD1 matches 7 bases. CDR1 is SGHDT, CDR2 YYEEEE, per germline. With 3 bases clipped from V and 6 bases from J, the junction kept 6 bases outside the gene matches. The CDR3 spans 14 residues. CDR3 sequence: CASSSGTVGQPQHF. CDR3 nucleotides: TGTGCCAGCAGCTCCGGGACAGTCGGTCAGCCCCAGCATTTT.

V gene TRBV5-4 combines with J gene TRBJ2-7; D perhaps matches TRBD2 (5 bases). This CDR3 spans 15 amino acids. CDR1 SGHNT and CDR2 YYREEE come from the germline V gene (reference sequence). The V end was cut by 5 bases, the J end by 2 bases, with 17 bases between. The CDR3 loop is CASRDSDLGTYEQYF. The CDR3 coding sequence is TGTGCCAGCAGGGACTCGGACCTAGGGACCTACGAGCAGTACTTC.

The chain is built from TRBV7-6 and TRBJ1-6; D ambiguous. V was clipped by 1 base and J by 8 bases, with 24 bases between them. The CDR3 consists of 19 residues. Looked up from germline, CDR1 is SGHVS and CDR2 is FNYEAQ. CDR3 amino acids: CASSLEPPFGQAPYSPLHF. The CDR3 region has the DNA TGTGCCAGCAGCTTAGAGCCCCCATTCGGGCAGGCGCCTTATTCACCCCTCCACTTT.

The chain couples TRBV6-5 to TRBJ2-6; D might be TRBD2 (5 bases). The CDR3 covers 14 residues. Germline V gives CDR1 MNHEY, CDR2 SVGAGI. V gave up 6 bases and J gave up 4 bases, with 10 bases separating them. CDR3 loop: CASRRDSGANVLTF. CDR3 DNA: TGTGCCAGCAGACGGGATTCCGGGGCCAACGTCCTGACTTTC.

The chain joins TRBV18 to TRBJ2-2; the match to TRBD2 covers 7 bases. V shed 6 bases and J 2 bases; nucleotides not matched to a gene: 9. Germline V gives CDR1 KGHSH, CDR2 LQKENI. The CDR3 loop spans 16 amino acids. CDR3 sequence (DNA): TGTGCCAGCTCCTCCGCGGGAGCGGTAAACACCGGGGAGCTGTTTTTT. Protein: CASSSAGAVNTGELFF.

This chain joins TRBV27 and TRBJ2-7; D may be TRBD1 (6 bases). V lost 6 bases, J lost 3 bases, and 18 bases lay in between. Germline CDR1 MNHEY, CDR2 SMNVEV (reference sequence). The CDR3 has 15 residues. Here the CDR3 reads CASRDSTGINYEQYF. The CDR3 DNA reads as TGTGCCAGCAGAGACTCGACAGGCATTAACTACGAGCAGTACTTC.

V usage is TRBV6-1 and J usage is TRBJ2-7; D remains ambiguous. Trimming took off 4 bases at V and 3 bases at J, with 10 bases between the two ends. Looked up from germline, CDR1 is MNHNS and CDR2 is SASEGT. The CDR3 has 13 residues. The CDR3, as DNA: TGTGCCAGCAGTGTAAGCCCCGGCTACGAGCAGTACTTC. Residues: CASSVSPGYEQYF.

The chain recombines TRBV2 with TRBJ2-2; 9 bases map to TRBD2. The ends lost 8 bases at V and 5 bases at J; junction bases unmatched: 9. The CDR3 runs 15 residues. Per the germline V gene, CDR1 is SNHLY and CDR2 is FYNNEI. The CDR3 spells CASSKVTSGTGELFF. The CDR3 DNA is TGTGCCAGCTCGAAGGTGACTAGCGGAACCGGGGAGCTGTTTTTT.

The chain is built from TRBV7-9 and TRBJ2-3; 10 bases agree with TRBD2. This CDR3 has 16 amino acids. V shed 0 bases and J 6 bases; nucleotides not matched to a gene: 6. The germline V gene encodes CDR1 SEHNR and CDR2 FQNEAQ (reference sequence). The CDR3 bases are TGTGCCAGCAGCTTAGCACTAGCGGGGAGGAGTGATACGCAGTATTTT. Translation: CASSLALAGRSDTQYF.